This TCR beta chain was captured by sequencing in a study of T cell responses to AZD1222 COVID-19 vaccine (dated by TCRdb to about 2021). Concerning the study at large: Because spike-specific TCR depth and breadth did not differ between the two schedules, AZD1222 recipients who got a second dose at roughly 4 weeks were pooled with those who got a second dose at roughly 12 weeks. Trial participants were enrolled into age subgroups of 18-55, 56-69 and 70-plus years, which contained about 150, 27 and 61 TCR-sequenced participants, respectively. A total of more than 230 trial participants underwent TCR sequencing, of whom some 210 received two doses of AZD1222 and about 26 received two doses of the MenACWY control vaccine. What the study reported, not specific to this receptor: Conclusions about previously exposed vaccinees are limited, since just 6 or 7 AZD1222 recipients were seropositive for SARS-CoV-2 at baseline. The 56-69-year group was small, and its depth increase did not reach significance, likely because of low power. Participants were mostly white British and included more females than males, and it was suggested by the authors that clonal diversity may have been underestimated. The vaccine-associated CD4 TCRs covered the entire spike protein, and the dominant responses fell in regions 160-218 and 743-854. After two AZD1222 doses, spike-specific TCR breadth and depth were significantly higher than at day 0 and than in MenACWY recipients. Nearly half of unique spike-specific TCRs reportedly recognized epitopes outside regions mutated in the B.1.351 and B.1.1.7 variants. No day 14 peak-response samples were available, so repertoires were characterized only after the peak T cell response.

The sample's time point label is to be understood as: baseline before first vaccination. Samples from vaccinated people were obtained from the UK trials COV001 and COV002, which included a single-blind randomized controlled phase 2/3 trial of AZD1222 (ChAdOx1 nCoV-19) in healthy adults. For TCRbeta chain sequencing, PBMC samples were collected from trial participants at day 0 and at day 28 after the second dose. CDR3 length: 11 amino acids, cysteine to phenylalanine. Just CDR3 DNA is preserved here, 33 bases in frame from base 1. The V end loses 3 bases and the J end loses 8 bases, and a stretch of 5 bases separates them. CDR1 is given as SGHNT and CDR2 as YENEEA, both from the germline V gene. The CDR3 regions of human TCRbeta chains were subjected to immunosequencing. The source study handled its data this way. TCRs in the repertoires were compared against a reference library of SARS-CoV-2-specific TCRs that had been generated with the MIRA antigen-specificity platform. Breadth was defined as the fraction of unique TCRs that were SARS-CoV-2-associated, and depth was defined as the fraction of total T cells that were SARS-CoV-2-associated. Using the MIRA data, each spike-specific TCR was assigned both to the spike region to which the TCR was reactive and to a CD4 or CD8 class. Log10-transformed breadth and depth values were compared by one-way ANOVA with Sidak's multiple comparisons tests. The source is immuneACCESS, and TCRdb retained only in-frame sequences with V and J called. Part of the clones is not carried over; for the studies checked, unresolved V genes explain less than half of this, and the remainder is unexplained. The DNA was the basis for D and trimming; V, J and clone size are from that table. In this sample the table shows about 120,000 clones, roughly nine tenths of which occur a single time. Approximately 1.7% of the sample lies in the top ten.

This clone was found a few times. Its antigen remains unidentified. The sample holds no much larger clone one base away, and base qualities are not on file. The sequencing used peripheral blood, collected on day 0 of AZD1222 vaccination. The sequence was obtained from an adult in good health. The chain links TRBV11-3 with TRBJ2-1; the D gene remains uncertain. CDR3 region: CASSFSYEQFF. The sequenced DNA: TGTGCCAGCAGCTTTAGCTATGAGCAGTTCTTC. Outside the CDR3, residues come from the reference TRBV11-3 and TRBJ2-1 proteins, so the full variable domain is: EAGVVQSPRYKIIEKKQPVAFWCNPISGHNTLYWYLQNLGQGPELLIRYENEEAVDDSQLPKDRFSAERLKGVDSTLKIQPAELGDSAVYLCASSFSYEQFFGPGTRLTVL.